The 25 T cell receptor beta chains below come from one sample, sequenced in a study of shared clonotypes between healthy human individuals. Profiling relied on immunoSEQ multiplex PCR, and the TCRdb table lists in-frame clones only, not all of them. Among about 1 million clones listed, around 75% were seen once. The sample taken for sequencing was memory CD4+ T cells sorted from blood. The sample's subset: CD45RA-negative fraction. Every receptor here comes from a man aged 18 to 30 in good health.

CDR3 DNA: TGTGCCAGCAGGTCCTGGACAGGGGAGGGTGAAAAACTGTTTTTT. Residues: CASRSWTGEGEKLFF. The chain uses TRBV27 and TRBJ1-4, with TRBD1 matching over 9 bases. The junction had 9 bases not matched to a gene; V was cut back by 6 bases and J by 7 bases. The CDR3 spans 15 residues. Germline V gene data show CDR1 as MNHEY and CDR2 as SMNVEV (reference sequence).

The chain joins TRBV6-5 to TRBJ1-1, with D hard to call. Germline values: CDR1 MNHEY, CDR2 SVGAGI. The CDR3 spans 12 residues. Trimming stripped 8 bases from V and 2 bases from J, with 9 bases between. CDR3 bases: TGTGCCAGCCGACGGACCAACACTGAAGCTTTCTTT. This translates into CASRRTNTEAFF.

The chain recombines TRBV7-8 with TRBJ2-1, with TRBD2 matching over 12 bases. CDR3 size: 16 residues. CDR1 SGHVS and CDR2 FQNEAQ come from the germline V gene. V was clipped by 3 bases and J by 8 bases; unmatched bases: 8. The CDR3 DNA is TGTGCCAGCAGCTTTTCGACTAGCGGGAGCTGGGATGAGCAGTTCTTC. It encodes CASSFSTSGSWDEQFF.

V gene TRBV10-3 combines with J gene TRBJ2-3; 10 bases map to TRBD2. The CDR3 extends over 14 amino acids. Germline V lookup: CDR1 ENHRY, CDR2 SYGVKD. V shed 11 bases and J 2 bases; nucleotides not matched to a gene: 7. CDR3 sequence (DNA): TGTGCCGTTAATAGCGGGAGGACCACAGATACGCAGTATTTT. It is translated as CAVNSGRTTDTQYF.

For this clone: A much larger clone lies a single base off, so this may be a read error. The V gene is TRBV6-6, the J gene TRBJ1-1; possible D gene TRBD1, 6 bases. CDR3 length equals 13 residues. Trimming removed 6 bases from V and 1 base from J, with 9 bases in between. CDR1 is MNHNY, CDR2 SVGAGI, per germline (reference sequence). DNA for the CDR3: TGTGCCAGCAGCCCGACAGGGAACACTGAAGCTTTCTTT. It codes for CASSPTGNTEAFF.

This chain connects TRBV7-6 to TRBJ2-7; 7 bases map to TRBD1. This CDR3 has 14 amino acids. Germline CDR1 reads SGHVS; CDR2 reads FNYEAQ. With 5 bases clipped from V and 3 bases from J, the junction kept 7 bases outside the gene matches. This CDR3 reads CASSQDRMFYEQYF. CDR3 in DNA: TGTGCCAGCAGCCAGGACAGGATGTTCTACGAGCAGTACTTC.

The chain uses TRBV28 and TRBJ2-3, with 8 bases lining up with TRBD2. The V gene's germline CDR1 is MDHEN and CDR2 SYDVKM. This CDR3 has 13 residues. The V gene end was trimmed by 8 bases and the J gene end by 5 bases; junction bases not matched to a gene: 6. The DNA of the CDR3 is TGTGCCAGCGCATCGGGGGGGCGAGATACGCAGTATTTT. Translating gives CASASGGRDTQYF. The full variable domain, with the rest looked up from reference TRBV28 and TRBJ2-3, is DVKVTQSSRYLVKRTGEKVFLECVQDMDHENMFWYRQDPGLGLRLIYFSYDVKMKEKGDIPEGYSVSREKKERFSLILESASTNQTSMYLCASASGGRDTQYFGPGTRLTVL.

The V and J genes are TRBV6-5 and TRBJ1-1; D ambiguous. The length of the CDR3 is 13 residues. Germline V gene data show CDR1 as MNHEY and CDR2 as SVGAGI. With 7 bases removed from V and 1 base from J, the gap between germline ends came to 10 bases. The CDR3 is CASTLRENTEAFF. The DNA for the CDR3 is TGTGCCAGCACCCTACGGGAGAACACTGAAGCTTTCTTT.

In the case of this clone: This CDR3 is also generated by other DNA sequences in the sample. V is TRBV27 and J is TRBJ2-5; D remains ambiguous. Germline V lookup: CDR1 MNHEY, CDR2 SMNVEV (reference sequence). This CDR3 is 11 amino acids long. The V gene lost 2 bases and the J gene lost 5 bases, with 3 bases spanning the gap. The CDR3 region has the DNA TGTGCCAGCAGTTTAATGGAGACCCAGTACTTC. It translates to CASSLMETQYF.

As DNA, the CDR3 is TGTGCCAGCAGCTTAGGCCGGGACGGATCAACGGGCTATGGCTACACCTTC. It is translated as CASSLGRDGSTGYGYTF. The gene calls are TRBV7-2 and TRBJ1-2, with D tentatively TRBD1 (5 bases). Trimming removed 1 base from V and 4 bases from J, with 19 bases in between. The CDR3 is 17 residues long. Per germline, CDR1 SGHTA and CDR2 FQGNSA. The full variable domain, rest sourced from reference TRBV7-2 and TRBJ1-2, is GAGVSQSPSNKVTEKGKDVELRCDPISGHTALYWYRQSLGQGLEFLIYFQGNSAPDKSGLPSDRFSAERTGGSVSTLTIQRTQQEDSAVYLCASSLGRDGSTGYGYTFGSGTRLTVV.

J is TRBJ2-1 and V is TRBV6-1; 8 positions agree with TRBD1. After removal of 4 bases from V and 7 bases from J, the junction contained 3 bases not matched to a gene. Germline CDR1 and CDR2: MNHNS and SASEGT. The CDR3 is made up of 13 amino acids. The chain's CDR3 is CASSGQGRNEQFF. The CDR3 DNA is TGTGCCAGCAGTGGACAGGGGAGGAATGAGCAGTTCTTC.

A single count supports this clone. CDR3 coding DNA: TGTGCCAGCAGCTTTCCCGGCCGCACAGATACGCAGTATTTT. Residues: CASSFPGRTDTQYF. This chain links TRBV5-8 with TRBJ2-3; D gene unclear. CDR1 is SGHTS, CDR2 YDEGEE, per germline. The CDR3 has 14 amino acids. V lost 2 bases to trimming and J lost 1 base, with 8 bases between them. Looking up the rest from reference TRBV5-8 and TRBJ2-3 gives the full variable domain: EAGVTQSPTHLIKTRGQQATLRCSPISGHTSVYWYQQALGLGLQFLLWYDEGEERNRGNFPPRFSGRQFPNYSSELNVNALELEDSALYLCASSFPGRTDTQYFGPGTRLTVL.

V gene TRBV19 combines with J gene TRBJ2-7, with D possibly TRBD1 on 6 matching bases. Germline CDR1 and CDR2: LNHDA and SQIVND (reference sequence). The CDR3 extends over 14 amino acids. V gave up 3 bases and J gave up 6 bases, with 15 bases separating them. The CDR3 protein is CASSITGPPFEQYF. The CDR3 coding sequence is TGTGCCAGTAGTATCACAGGGCCACCTTTCGAGCAGTACTTC.

This sequence joins TRBV7-9 and TRBJ1-2, with a weak D call TRBD1 (6 bases). The V gene lost 8 bases and the J gene lost 8 bases, with 12 bases spanning the gap. This CDR3 has 11 amino acids. CDR1 and CDR2 from the germline V gene are SEHNR and FQNEAQ (reference sequence). CDR3 amino acids: CASGGLVGYTF. CDR3 coding DNA: TGTGCCAGCGGGGGCCTTGTGGGCTACACCTTC.

J is TRBJ1-6 and V is TRBV30; D is possibly TRBD1 (6 bases). The CDR3 contains 13 residues. Germline assignment: CDR1 GTSNPN and CDR2 SVGIG (reference sequence). The ends were cut back, 4 bases at V and 7 bases at J, with 11 bases in the middle. In DNA, the CDR3 is TGTGCCTGGACAGGACAGAGGAATTCACCCCTCCACTTT. Amino acid sequence: CAWTGQRNSPLHF.

This rearrangement joins TRBV15 to TRBJ1-2, with D possibly matching TRBD1 (6 bases). This CDR3 spans 16 amino acids. Germline loops: CDR1 LNHNV, CDR2 YYDKDF (reference sequence). With 1 base removed from V and 4 bases from J, the gap between germline ends came to 16 bases. DNA for the CDR3: TGTGCCACCAGCAGAGGGGCAGGGGTCCCGACCTATGGCTACACCTTC. Translating gives CATSRGAGVPTYGYTF.

The chain employs TRBV10-2 and TRBJ1-2; D is uncertain. Between the trimmed V and J ends, which lost 7 bases and 7 bases, there was a span of 16 bases. CDR1 WSHSY and CDR2 SAAADI come from the germline V gene. CDR3 length: 13 residues. The CDR3 DNA follows: TGCGCCAGCACCACGCCCCGGGAGTCTGGCTACACCTTC. Residues: CASTTPRESGYTF.

This clone was recorded a few times. The CDR3 region has the DNA TGTGCCAGCAGTTACTCTGGCCTCTCAAAGAACACTGAAGCTTTCTTT. Its translation: CASSYSGLSKNTEAFF. This chain connects TRBV6-5 to TRBJ1-1; D gene unclear. Germline CDR1 MNHEY, CDR2 SVGAGI. The CDR3 loop spans 16 amino acids. Deletions cut 0 bases from V and 1 base from J, with 12 bases between.

The J gene is TRBJ1-5, the V gene TRBV30; D is uncertain. From germline, CDR1 is GTSNPN and CDR2 SVGIG (reference sequence). V lost 2 bases and J 3 bases, leaving 8 bases between the germline ends. The CDR3 spans 13 residues. CDR3 bases: TGTGCCTGGAGTAGGCAGATCAATCAGCCCCAGCATTTT. Translation: CAWSRQINQPQHF.

This clone was found a few times. The genes are TRBV15 and TRBJ1-4, with a weak D call TRBD1 (5 bases). The CDR3 totals 16 residues. The V and J ends lost 0 bases and 0 bases respectively, with 8 bases between them. Germline V gene data show CDR1 as LNHNV and CDR2 as YYDKDF (reference sequence). In nucleotides, the CDR3 is TGTGCCACCAGCAGAGACAGGGTCGCAACTAATGAAAAACTGTTTTTT. Amino acid sequence: CATSRDRVATNEKLFF.

The chain recombines TRBV6-5 with TRBJ2-3; 8 bases agree with TRBD1. From germline, CDR1 is MNHEY and CDR2 SVGAGI. Losses at the gene ends were 7 bases for V and 9 bases for J; bases not matched to a gene: 6. This CDR3 is 12 amino acids long. The CDR3 here is CASIDRGKTQYF. In DNA form, the CDR3 reads TGTGCCAGCATTGACAGGGGAAAAACGCAGTATTTT.

Of note for this clone: A much larger clone differs by one base, so this may be a read error. The same CDR3 is also encoded by other DNA sequences in this sample. This rearrangement joins TRBV7-2 to TRBJ1-3; D unresolved. Per the germline V gene, CDR1 is SGHTA and CDR2 is FQGNSA. The CDR3 consists of 14 residues. The ends were cut back, 0 bases at V and 4 bases at J, with 7 bases in the middle. CDR3 nucleotide sequence: TGTGCCAGCAGCTTAGCGGCAGCCGGAAACACCATATATTTT. This encodes CASSLAAAGNTIYF.

The chain links TRBV9 to TRBJ2-7; tentative D call: TRBD2 (5 bases). Trimming shortened V by 4 bases and J by 0 bases, and 20 bases separated the two germline ends. There are 17 residues in the CDR3. In germline, CDR1 is SGDLS, CDR2 YYNGEE. Here the CDR3 reads CASSPREGGPFSYEQYF. In nucleotides, the CDR3 is TGTGCCAGCAGCCCCAGAGAAGGAGGCCCATTCTCCTACGAGCAGTACTTC.

The V call is TRBV2, the J call TRBJ2-1; 7 positions match TRBD2. The V gene end was trimmed by 3 bases and the J gene end by 14 bases; junction bases not matched to a gene: 7. Germline CDR1 and CDR2: SNHLY and FYNNEI. The CDR3 contains 12 residues. CDR3 nucleotide sequence: TGTGCCAGCAGTGACGGGGGGAGCAGGGAGTTCTTC. Translated, it gives CASSDGGSREFF.

This chain connects TRBV9 to TRBJ2-2, with D tentatively TRBD1 (6 bases). V lost 2 bases, J lost 1 base, and 12 bases lay in between. CDR3 size: 16 residues. Germline V gene lookup returns CDR1 SGDLS and CDR2 YYNGEE. As DNA, the CDR3 is TGTGCCAGCAGCGTGGTGGGGGCCATGAACACCGGGGAGCTGTTTTTT. It yields the protein CASSVVGAMNTGELFF.